The next 16 T cell receptor beta chains were all read from a single sample in a study of cytomegalovirus exposure and HLA in healthy donors. Sequencing was performed with immunoSEQ multiplex PCR; in TCRdb, only in-frame clones are kept and a portion is missing. The profile shows 38,000 or so clones, 90% to 95% of them singletons. The sequenced material came from PBMCs. The receptors here all came from a man aged 18 to 29 in good health and CMV-seronegative.

The rearrangement joins TRBV19 to TRBJ1-2; possibly TRBD1 for D (6 bases). This CDR3 comprises 15 residues. Per germline, CDR1 LNHDA and CDR2 SQIVND (reference sequence). The V gene lost 3 bases and the J gene lost 4 bases, with 15 bases spanning the gap. The CDR3, as DNA: TGTGCCAGTAGTATTTCCAACAGGGTCCCCTATGGCTACACCTTC. It codes for CASSISNRVPYGYTF.

The V call is TRBV5-1, the J call TRBJ1-2; D gene ambiguous. Germline CDR1 is SGHRS and CDR2 is YFSETQ. Trimming left V 4 bases short and J 1 base short, with 11 bases between. The CDR3 spans 14 residues. CDR3 bases: TGCGCCAGCAGCCGTGACCAGGATAACTATGGCTACACCTTC. Protein sequence: CASSRDQDNYGYTF.

The chain combines TRBV5-6 with TRBJ2-1; 8 bases line up with TRBD2. The trim removed 3 bases at V and 6 bases at J, leaving 8 bases unmatched. The V gene's germline CDR1 is SGHDT and CDR2 YYEEEE. This CDR3 is built from 15 residues. The CDR3 nucleotides are TGTGCCAGCAGCTCTCCGGGACTAGAGCTCAATGAGCAGTTCTTC. Protein: CASSSPGLELNEQFF. Using reference TRBV5-6 and TRBJ2-1 for the parts outside the CDR3, the full variable domain is DAGVTQSPTHLIKTRGQQVTLRCSPKSGHDTVSWYQQALGQGPQFIFQYYEEEERQRGNFPDRFSGHQFPNYSSELNVNALLLGDSALYLCASSSPGLELNEQFFGPGTRLTVL.

The V gene is TRBV11-2, the J gene TRBJ1-2, with 8 bases that match TRBD1. CDR3 length: 12 amino acids. Germline values: CDR1 SGHAT, CDR2 FQNNGV. V lost 4 bases, J lost 6 bases, and 1 base stayed unmatched. CDR3 nucleotides: TGTGCCAGCAGCTCACAGGGGGATGGCTACACCTTC. Translation gives CASSSQGDGYTF.

About this clone itself: The sample contains more than one DNA sequence encoding this CDR3. The chain combines TRBV9 with TRBJ1-6; D possibly corresponds to TRBD1 (5 bases). The CDR3 has 15 amino acids. Trimming shortened V by 0 bases and J by 10 bases, and 14 bases separated the two germline ends. Germline-derived CDR1 and CDR2 are SGDLS and YYNGEE. The chain's CDR3 is CASSVDGAYSSPLHF. In DNA form, the CDR3 reads TGTGCCAGCAGCGTAGATGGGGCCTATTCGTCACCCCTCCACTTT.

The chain recombines TRBV5-4 with TRBJ2-7, with 8 bases fitting TRBD2. The CDR3 is made up of 14 amino acids. Germline CDR1 is SGHNT and CDR2 is YYREEE (reference sequence). J was trimmed by 6 bases and V by 0 bases; bases with no gene match: 5. As DNA, the CDR3 is TGTGCCAGCAGCTTGGCCGGGACTAGAGGCGAGCAGTACTTC. Translating it yields CASSLAGTRGEQYF.

The chain uses TRBV28 and TRBJ1-5; no definite D call. Trimming stripped 8 bases from V and 2 bases from J, with 13 bases between. Germline CDR1 reads MDHEN; CDR2 reads SYDVKM. The CDR3 length is 14 residues. For the CDR3, the DNA is TGTGCCAGCTTGGTCGGGAGCCGCAATCAGCCCCAGCATTTT. This codes for CASLVGSRNQPQHF.

This sequence joins TRBV7-6 and TRBJ2-7; weak D call: TRBD1 (5 bases). V dropped 0 bases and J dropped 5 bases, with 11 bases sitting between them. This CDR3 region has 14 residues. Germline assignment: CDR1 SGHVS and CDR2 FNYEAQ. The CDR3 DNA sequence: TGTGCCAGCAGCTTAGCCGCAGGGTGGGACGAGCAGTACTTC. It translates to CASSLAAGWDEQYF.

The CDR3 loop reads CASSLPGQPNEKLFF. CDR3 coding DNA: TGTGCCAGCAGTTTACCGGGACAGCCTAATGAAAAACTGTTTTTT. The chain is built from TRBV5-4 and TRBJ1-4; 7 nucleotides match TRBD1. The ends lost 5 bases at V and 3 bases at J; junction bases unmatched: 7. This CDR3 region has 15 residues. CDR1 is SGHNT and CDR2 is YYREEE in the germline V gene (reference sequence).

The genes are TRBV9 and TRBJ2-3; 8 bases are a match to TRBD1. V lost 7 bases and J lost 5; bases outside the gene matches: 18. This CDR3 contains 17 residues. Per germline, CDR1 SGDLS and CDR2 YYNGEE. CDR3 residues: CASPSSPVRGRGDTQYF. CDR3 in DNA: TGTGCCAGCCCTTCATCTCCTGTCAGGGGGCGGGGAGATACGCAGTATTTT.

The J gene is TRBJ2-5, the V gene TRBV19; 12 bases are shared with TRBD2. The CDR3 loop spans 15 amino acids. V lost 5 bases and J lost 2; bases outside the gene matches: 3. Germline V gene sequence: CDR1 LNHDA, CDR2 SQIVND (reference sequence). CDR3 region: CASSRGTSGQETQYF. CDR3 in DNA: TGTGCCAGTAGTCGGGGGACTAGCGGGCAAGAGACCCAGTACTTC.

This clone was picked up one time. The gene calls are TRBV27 and TRBJ1-2; TRBD1 aligns across 7 bases. V gave up 10 bases and J gave up 3 bases; unmatched junction bases: 8. This CDR3 is built from 13 residues. Germline V gives CDR1 MNHEY, CDR2 SMNVEV (reference sequence). The CDR3 DNA reads as TGTGCCACCAGGACAGGTGGGGACTATGGCTACACCTTC. Protein product: CATRTGGDYGYTF.

The J gene is TRBJ1-6, the V gene TRBV11-2, with 8 positions matching TRBD1. The CDR3 runs 16 residues. CDR1 is SGHAT and CDR2 is FQNNGV in the germline V gene. The J segment lost 7 bases and the V segment lost 5 bases, leaving 10 bases of the junction unmatched. CDR3 in DNA: TGTGCCAGCAGCCCCCAACTCGGACAGGGCAATTCACCCCTCCACTTT. It yields the protein CASSPQLGQGNSPLHF.

J is TRBJ2-2 and V is TRBV19; tentative D call: TRBD1 (6 bases). Germline lookup yields CDR1 LNHDA and CDR2 SQIVND (reference sequence). Trimming pared 6 bases from V and 5 bases from J, leaving 16 bases between. This CDR3 spans 15 amino acids. As DNA, the CDR3 is TGTGCCAGTAGCCGCCAGGGGTGGGGGACCGGGGAGCTGTTTTTT. Translating gives CASSRQGWGTGELFF.

The rearrangement joins TRBV5-1 to TRBJ1-2; 8 positions match TRBD1. V shed 5 bases, J shed 6 bases, and the junction held 6 bases outside the gene matches. Germline CDR1 reads SGHRS; CDR2 reads YFSETQ. The CDR3 has 13 residues. CDR3 sequence reads: CASSWTGIDGYTF. CDR3 sequence (DNA): TGCGCCAGCAGTTGGACAGGGATCGATGGCTACACCTTC.

V is TRBV29-1 and J is TRBJ2-7; perhaps TRBD1 as D (5 bases). Germline V gene data show CDR1 as SQVTM and CDR2 as ANQGSEA. The CDR3 runs 11 residues. Trimming took 8 bases from V and 7 from J, leaving 15 bases between them. The CDR3 loop reads CSFGVTGEQYF. In DNA form, the CDR3 reads TGCAGCTTTGGGGTCACAGGAGAGCAGTACTTC.